The 28 T cell receptor beta chains given below trace back to one sample, sequenced in a study of blood T cell repertoires in COVID-19. The assay was immunoSEQ multiplex PCR, and TCRdb's table has in-frame clones only and misses some. The sample holds 100,000 to 150,000 clones, 88% seen once. Material for sequencing was peripheral blood. These receptors came from a human donor in a cohort sampled during active COVID-19.

The V and J genes are TRBV5-1 and TRBJ2-7, with TRBD2 identical over 12 bases. CDR3 length equals 15 residues. Germline V gene lookup returns CDR1 SGHRS and CDR2 YFSETQ. V shed 1 base, J shed 3 bases, and the junction held 2 bases outside the gene matches. The CDR3 DNA is TGCGCCAGCAGCTTGATGACTAGCGGGAGCTACGAGCAGTACTTC. It is translated as CASSLMTSGSYEQYF. Supplemented by reference TRBV5-1 and TRBJ2-7, the full variable domain reads KAGVTQTPRYLIKTRGQQVTLSCSPISGHRSVSWYQQTPGQGLQFLFEYFSETQRNKGNFPGRFSGRQFSNSRSEMNVSTLELGDSALYLCASSLMTSGSYEQYFGPGTRLTVT.

This clone was seen more than once but under ten times. The chain is built from TRBV2 and TRBJ2-7, with 7 nucleotides matching TRBD2. The germline CDR1 and CDR2 sequences are SNHLY and FYNNEI. The CDR3 loop spans 14 amino acids. V was clipped by 8 bases and J by 7 bases; unmatched bases: 14. The CDR3: CASLSASGVPEQYF. The CDR3 bases are TGTGCCAGCCTCTCGGCCAGCGGGGTTCCAGAGCAGTACTTC.

This chain joins TRBV9 and TRBJ2-7, with D maybe TRBD2 (5 bases). The ends were cut back, 2 bases at V and 7 bases at J, with 16 bases in the middle. Germline CDR1 and CDR2: SGDLS and YYNGEE. The CDR3 totals 14 residues. The CDR3: CASSVLTAGGEQYF. In DNA, the CDR3 is TGTGCCAGCAGCGTGTTGACCGCTGGCGGGGAGCAGTACTTC.

The chain recombines TRBV12-3 or TRBV12-4 with TRBJ1-1, with D perhaps TRBD1 (6 bases). The V end was cut by 4 bases, the J end by 8 bases, with 8 bases between. This CDR3 is built from 11 residues. CDR3 residues: CASSWGQEAFF. CDR3 sequence (DNA): TGTGCCAGCAGTTGGGGGCAGGAAGCTTTCTTT.

This clone was seen once. The genes are TRBV5-1 and TRBJ1-2; maybe TRBD1 (5 bases). Per the germline V gene, CDR1 is SGHRS and CDR2 is YFSETQ. This CDR3 comprises 13 residues. V was clipped by 0 bases and J by 7 bases, with 10 bases between them. In nucleotides, the CDR3 is TGCGCCAGCAGCTTGGGTCGGAGGGGTGGCTACACCTTC. It codes for CASSLGRRGGYTF.

The chain uses TRBV5-1 and TRBJ2-1; 7 bases align to TRBD2. In germline, CDR1 is SGHRS, CDR2 YFSETQ. This CDR3 is 13 amino acids long. With V trimmed by 5 bases and J by 6 bases, 5 bases remained unmatched. The CDR3 is CASRATGGNEQFF. CDR3 bases: TGCGCCAGCAGAGCGACGGGGGGCAATGAGCAGTTCTTC.

The rearrangement links TRBV6-6 to TRBJ1-1; 7 positions match TRBD1. Per the germline V gene, CDR1 is MNHNY and CDR2 is SVGAGI (reference sequence). The trim removed 5 bases at V and 0 bases at J, leaving 6 bases unmatched. The CDR3 spans 15 residues. The CDR3 loop reads CASSTPTGMNTEAFF. The CDR3 DNA sequence: TGTGCCAGCAGTACGCCGACAGGGATGAACACTGAAGCTTTCTTT.

This clone was seen only once. The gene calls are TRBV7-8 and TRBJ2-1, with a weak D call TRBD2 (5 bases). Germline V gene lookup returns CDR1 SGHVS and CDR2 FQNEAQ. The CDR3 has 16 amino acids. The V gene lost 6 bases and the J gene lost 7 bases, with 22 bases spanning the gap. Here the CDR3 DNA reads TGTGCCAGCAGTGGTAAGTCCGGCGGGTATATGAATGAGCAGTTCTTC. It specifies CASSGKSGGYMNEQFF.

This chain links TRBV10-1 with TRBJ2-7; the match to TRBD2 covers 8 bases. There are 15 residues in the CDR3. CDR1 is WNHNN and CDR2 is SYGVQD in the germline V gene (reference sequence). The ends lost 3 bases at V and 5 bases at J; junction bases unmatched: 9. This CDR3 is CASSELAAYGNEQYF. CDR3 DNA sequence: TGCGCCAGCAGTGAACTAGCGGCGTACGGGAACGAGCAGTACTTC.

The chain uses TRBV15 and TRBJ1-4; a weak D match, TRBD1 (5 bases). The germline V gene has CDR1 LNHNV and CDR2 YYDKDF (reference sequence). This CDR3 spans 15 amino acids. The V end was cut by 1 base, the J end by 7 bases, with 13 bases between. CDR3 loop: CATSRVVGGGEKLFF. The DNA for the CDR3 is TGTGCCACCAGCAGAGTGGTGGGGGGGGGTGAAAAACTGTTTTTT.

V usage is TRBV5-6 and J usage is TRBJ1-5; 9 bases are shared with TRBD1. The CDR3 is made up of 15 amino acids. Germline V gene data show CDR1 as SGHDT and CDR2 as YYEEEE. V lost 4 bases, J lost 5 bases, and 7 bases stayed unmatched. The CDR3 sequence: CASSQGQGRYQPQHF. For the CDR3, the DNA is TGTGCCAGCAGCCAAGGACAGGGGAGATATCAGCCCCAGCATTTT.

The chain recombines TRBV7-9 with TRBJ2-3; TRBD2 matches at 12 bases. The CDR3 is made up of 15 amino acids. CDR1 is SEHNR, CDR2 FQNEAQ, per germline (reference sequence). V lost 6 bases and J lost 6; bases outside the gene matches: 7. The CDR3 spells CASSSWTSGKDTQYF. The CDR3 DNA reads TGTGCCAGCAGTTCCTGGACTAGCGGGAAGGATACGCAGTATTTT.

The chain carries TRBV5-1 and TRBJ2-5, with D unclear. The CDR3 is 14 amino acids. V lost 0 bases, J lost 1 base, and 7 bases lay in between. The germline V gene encodes CDR1 SGHRS and CDR2 YFSETQ. The CDR3, as DNA: TGCGCCAGCAGCTTGGGGGCAGTCCAAGAGACCCAGTACTTC. It encodes CASSLGAVQETQYF.

The V call is TRBV7-9, the J call TRBJ2-3; 7 nucleotides agree with TRBD1. Trimming cost V 5 bases and J 0 bases; bases outside gene matches: 5. Germline CDR1 SEHNR, CDR2 FQNEAQ (reference sequence). This CDR3 region has 15 residues. CDR3 sequence reads: CASSPGTASTDTQYF. In nucleotides, the CDR3 is TGTGCCAGCAGCCCTGGGACAGCGAGCACAGATACGCAGTATTTT.

The chain has TRBV14 and TRBJ1-2; 9 positions match TRBD1. Germline V CDR1 and CDR2: SGHDN, FVKESK. The CDR3 sequence is 15 residues long. The ends lost 4 bases at V and 8 bases at J; junction bases unmatched: 11. The CDR3 is CASSRRSTGTGGYTF. CDR3 nucleotide sequence: TGTGCCAGCAGCCGACGCTCGACAGGGACAGGGGGCTACACCTTC.

The chain employs TRBV6-5 and TRBJ2-7; D not resolved. Germline CDR1 MNHEY, CDR2 SVGAGI. The V end lost 6 bases, the J end lost 2 bases, and 14 bases lay between the germline ends. The CDR3 loop spans 14 amino acids. The CDR3 DNA sequence: TGTGCCAGCAGCCCACTCGGAGAACCCTACGAGCAGTACTTC. Residues: CASSPLGEPYEQYF.

The chain combines TRBV28 with TRBJ2-7; the match to TRBD1 covers 7 bases. Looked up from germline, CDR1 is MDHEN and CDR2 is SYDVKM. The CDR3 is 14 amino acids. With 5 bases clipped from V and 7 bases from J, the junction kept 11 bases outside the gene matches. The CDR3 region has the DNA TGTGCCAGCAGTCAGGGGACAGAGATAATGGAGCAGTACTTC. This sequence encodes CASSQGTEIMEQYF.

This clone was counted at least ten times. This chain links TRBV5-1 with TRBJ2-1; 7 bases are shared with TRBD2. Germline values: CDR1 SGHRS, CDR2 YFSETQ. V lost 0 bases and J lost 0; bases outside the gene matches: 9. The length of the CDR3 is 18 residues. The CDR3 nucleotides are TGCGCCAGCAGCTTGGTTGGGGGACTAAGGAGCTCCTACAATGAGCAGTTCTTC. Translated: CASSLVGGLRSSYNEQFF.

This rearrangement joins TRBV4-1 to TRBJ2-1; possible D gene TRBD1, 6 bases. Germline-derived CDR1 and CDR2 are MGHRA and YSYEKL. The CDR3 sequence is 16 residues long. V lost 0 bases to trimming and J lost 7 bases, with 16 bases between them. DNA for the CDR3: TGCGCCAGCAGCCAAGAGGCACAGGGATATGGGAATGAGCAGTTCTTC. Translation: CASSQEAQGYGNEQFF.

The rearrangement joins TRBV2 to TRBJ1-5; TRBD1 matches 8 bases. After removal of 6 bases from V and 1 base from J, the junction contained 5 bases not matched to a gene. The germline V gene encodes CDR1 SNHLY and CDR2 FYNNEI. This CDR3 is 15 amino acids long. As DNA, the CDR3 is TGTGCCAGCAGATGGGGACAGGCAAGCAATCAGCCCCAGCATTTT. Its translation: CASRWGQASNQPQHF.

The chain combines TRBV6-1 with TRBJ1-2; the match to TRBD1 covers 10 bases. V lost 3 bases, J lost 8 bases, and 12 bases stayed unmatched. CDR3 length: 16 amino acids. Looked up from germline, CDR1 is MNHNS and CDR2 is SASEGT. The CDR3 sequence: CASSETTGGYYRGYTF. Written as DNA, the CDR3 is TGTGCCAGCAGTGAGACGACAGGGGGCTACTATCGGGGCTACACCTTC.

The chain has TRBV3-1 (or the pseudogene TRBV3-2) and TRBJ2-2, with 8 bases fitting TRBD2. The germline V gene has CDR1 LGHDT and CDR2 YNNKEL (reference sequence). V shed 4 bases, J shed 0 bases, and the junction held 13 bases outside the gene matches. This CDR3 comprises 19 residues. The CDR3 here is CASSLAGGGSGANTGELFF. In DNA form, the CDR3 reads TGTGCCAGCAGCCTCGCCGGGGGGGGTAGCGGAGCGAACACCGGGGAGCTGTTTTTT.

The rearrangement links TRBV11-3 to TRBJ2-1, with 7 bases that match TRBD2. The CDR3 is 12 amino acids. CDR1 is SGHNT and CDR2 is YENEEA in the germline V gene. The trim removed 3 bases at V and 12 bases at J, leaving 5 bases unmatched. This CDR3 reads CASSLRGGPQFF. In DNA form, the CDR3 reads TGTGCCAGCAGCTTGCGCGGGGGACCGCAGTTCTTC.

The CDR3 here is CAWRGRASEKLFF. The CDR3 bases are TGTGCCTGGAGGGGGAGGGCTAGTGAAAAACTGTTTTTT. This chain links TRBV30 with TRBJ1-4; D remains unclear. The CDR3 consists of 13 residues. V was trimmed by 3 bases and J by 7 bases, leaving 12 bases between them. CDR1 and CDR2 from the germline V gene are GTSNPN and SVGIG (reference sequence).

V and J are TRBV20-1 and TRBJ2-7; TRBD2 agrees at 8 bases. Germline CDR1 is DFQATT and CDR2 is SNEGSKA (reference sequence). This CDR3 spans 14 amino acids. Germline trimming cut 3 bases from V and 3 bases from J; bases unmatched to any gene: 7. DNA of the CDR3: TGCAGTGCTAGTCGTTCAGCGGGAGTCTACGAGCAGTACTTC. Its translation is CSASRSAGVYEQYF.

The chain joins TRBV5-4 to TRBJ2-5; 7 nucleotides line up with TRBD2. The V and J ends lost 4 bases and 2 bases, in that order; junction bases with no gene match: 2. Germline V gene sequence: CDR1 SGHNT, CDR2 YYREEE (reference sequence). The CDR3 has 13 residues. CDR3 nucleotides: TGTGCCAGCAGCATGGGACTACAAGAGACCCAGTACTTC. Its protein product is CASSMGLQETQYF.

The CDR3 sequence: CASSSTSGFTGELFF. The CDR3 DNA reads TGTGCCAGCAGCAGCACTTCCGGGTTCACCGGGGAGCTGTTTTTT. The chain is built from TRBV7-9 and TRBJ2-2, with D unclear. Trimming removed 5 bases from V and 4 bases from J, with 14 bases in between. Germline V gene lookup returns CDR1 SEHNR and CDR2 FQNEAQ (reference sequence). The CDR3 contains 15 residues. The full variable domain, in which reference TRBV7-9 and TRBJ2-2 provide the parts outside the CDR3, is DTGVSQNPRHKITKRGQNVTFRCDPISEHNRLYWYRQTLGQGPEFLTYFQNEAQLEKSRLLSDRFSAERPKGSFSTLEIQRTEQGDSAMYLCASSSTSGFTGELFFGEGSRLTVL.

CDR3 residues: CASSQGTSGGGRETQYF. For the CDR3, the DNA is TGTGCCAGCAGCCAAGGGACTAGCGGGGGGGGAAGAGAGACCCAGTACTTC. The chain combines TRBV7-9 with TRBJ2-5; 16 nucleotides line up with TRBD2. This CDR3 comprises 17 residues. Germline V lookup: CDR1 SEHNR, CDR2 FQNEAQ (reference sequence). V trimming: 5 bases; J trimming: 4 bases; junction bases outside the gene matches: 7.